In its sample, the clone carrying this T cell receptor beta chain was seen once. Germline CDR1 reads SGHVS; CDR2 reads FQNEAQ. The CDR3 covers 15 residues. The ends were cut back, 2 bases at V and 3 bases at J, with 11 bases in the middle. Sequenced by immunoSEQ multiplex PCR; TCRdb stores in-frame clones only, minus some. Of 250,000 or so clones listed, 70% to 90% are singletons. The sample originates from a study of blood T cell repertoires in COVID-19. The sequence was obtained from a man aged 25-45 years who had recovered from COVID-19. The V gene is TRBV7-8, the J gene TRBJ1-5; tentatively, D is TRBD1 (6 bases). Sequenced: PBMCs or T cells enriched from blood (not recorded which). CDR3 nucleotide sequence: TGTGCCAGCAGCTTAAGACAGGACCTCAATCAGCCCCAGCATTTT. It yields the protein CASSLRQDLNQPQHF.